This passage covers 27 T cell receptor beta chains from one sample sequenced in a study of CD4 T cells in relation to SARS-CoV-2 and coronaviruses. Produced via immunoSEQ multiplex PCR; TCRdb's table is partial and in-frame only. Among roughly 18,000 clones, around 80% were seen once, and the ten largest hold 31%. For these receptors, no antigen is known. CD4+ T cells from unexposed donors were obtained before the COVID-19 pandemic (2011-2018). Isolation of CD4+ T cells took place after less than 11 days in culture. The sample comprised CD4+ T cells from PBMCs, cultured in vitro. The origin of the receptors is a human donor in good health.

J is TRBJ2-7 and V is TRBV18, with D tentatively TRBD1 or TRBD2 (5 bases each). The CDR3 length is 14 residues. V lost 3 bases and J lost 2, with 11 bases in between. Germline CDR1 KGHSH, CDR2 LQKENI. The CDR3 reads CASSPGTATYEQYF. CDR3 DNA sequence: TGTGCCAGCTCACCCGGGACGGCCACCTACGAGCAGTACTTC.

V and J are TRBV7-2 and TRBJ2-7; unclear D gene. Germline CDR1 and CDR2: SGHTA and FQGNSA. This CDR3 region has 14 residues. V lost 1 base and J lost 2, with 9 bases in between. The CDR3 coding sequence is TGTGCCAGCAGCTTAGGGGGTTCCGCCTACGAGCAGTACTTC. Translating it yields CASSLGGSAYEQYF.

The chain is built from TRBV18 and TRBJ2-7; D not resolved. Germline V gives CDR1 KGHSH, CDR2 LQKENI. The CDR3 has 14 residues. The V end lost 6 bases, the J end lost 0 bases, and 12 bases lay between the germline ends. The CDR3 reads CASSAQTDSYEQYF. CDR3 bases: TGTGCCAGCTCGGCCCAAACTGACTCCTACGAGCAGTACTTC.

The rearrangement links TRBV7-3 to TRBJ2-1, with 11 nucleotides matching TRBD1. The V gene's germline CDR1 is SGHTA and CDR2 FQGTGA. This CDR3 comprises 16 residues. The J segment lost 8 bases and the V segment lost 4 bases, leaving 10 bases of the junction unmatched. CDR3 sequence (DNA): TGTGCCAGCAGCTCAACCCGGGACAGGGGGTCTGATGAGCAGTTCTTC. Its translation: CASSSTRDRGSDEQFF. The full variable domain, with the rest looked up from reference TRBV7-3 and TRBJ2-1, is GAGVSQTPSNKVTEKGKYVELRCDPISGHTALYWYRQSLGQGPEFLIYFQGTGAADDSGLPNDRFFAVRPEGSVSTLKIQRTERGDSAVYLCASSSTRDRGSDEQFFGPGTRLTVL.

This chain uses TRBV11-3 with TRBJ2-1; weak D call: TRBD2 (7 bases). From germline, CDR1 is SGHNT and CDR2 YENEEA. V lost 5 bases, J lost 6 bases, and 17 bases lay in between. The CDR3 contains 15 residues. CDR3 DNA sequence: TGTGCCAGCAGCCCTCTGCGGGGGCGCCTCAATGAGCAGTTCTTC. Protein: CASSPLRGRLNEQFF.

Here the CDR3 DNA reads TGTGCCAGCAGCCGAGCGATTAGTGGCACCGGGGAGCTGTTTTTT. Its translation: CASSRAISGTGELFF. The chain couples TRBV7-9 to TRBJ2-2; no reliable D call. Germline CDR1 is SEHNR and CDR2 is FQNEAQ (reference sequence). Between the trimmed V and J ends, which lost 5 bases and 4 bases, there was a span of 14 bases. This CDR3 spans 15 amino acids.

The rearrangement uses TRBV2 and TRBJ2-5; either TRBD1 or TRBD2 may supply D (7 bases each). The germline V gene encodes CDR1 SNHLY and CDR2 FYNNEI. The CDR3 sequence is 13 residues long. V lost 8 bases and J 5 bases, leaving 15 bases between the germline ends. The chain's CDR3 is CASPNRGGETQYF. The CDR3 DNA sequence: TGTGCCAGCCCGAACAGGGGAGGGGAGACCCAGTACTTC.

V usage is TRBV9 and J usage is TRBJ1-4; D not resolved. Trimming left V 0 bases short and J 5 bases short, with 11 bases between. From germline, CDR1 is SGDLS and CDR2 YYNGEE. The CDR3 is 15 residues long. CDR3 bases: TGTGCCAGCAGCGTAGGGTTTGGTTTCAATGAAAAACTGTTTTTT. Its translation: CASSVGFGFNEKLFF.

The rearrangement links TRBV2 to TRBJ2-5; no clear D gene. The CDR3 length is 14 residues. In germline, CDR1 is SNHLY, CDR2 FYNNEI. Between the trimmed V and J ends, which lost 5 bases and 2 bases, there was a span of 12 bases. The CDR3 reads CASSLLGLQETQYF. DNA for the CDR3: TGTGCCAGCAGTCTTTTGGGCCTTCAAGAGACCCAGTACTTC.

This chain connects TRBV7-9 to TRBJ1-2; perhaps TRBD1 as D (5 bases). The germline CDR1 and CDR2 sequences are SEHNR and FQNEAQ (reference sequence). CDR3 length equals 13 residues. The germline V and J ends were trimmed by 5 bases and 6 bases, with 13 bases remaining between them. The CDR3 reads CASSGFAGDGYTF. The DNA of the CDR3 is TGTGCCAGCAGCGGCTTCGCGGGGGATGGCTACACCTTC.

The CDR3 nucleotides are TGCGCCAGCAGCCACCCGGGGAAGGGGACAGATACGCAGTATTTT. Amino acids: CASSHPGKGTDTQYF. The chain is built from TRBV4-1 and TRBJ2-3; D assignment may be TRBD1 or TRBD2 (5 bases each). CDR1 and CDR2 (germline): MGHRA, YSYEKL. Trimming removed 3 bases from V and 3 bases from J, with 13 bases in between. This CDR3 has 15 residues.

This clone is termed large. The DNA of the CDR3 is TGTGCCAGCAGCATCACTGGAAACACCATATATTTT. Translated, it gives CASSITGNTIYF. The chain employs TRBV5-8 and TRBJ1-3; D remains ambiguous. The length of the CDR3 is 12 residues. The germline CDR1 and CDR2 sequences are SGHTS and YDEGEE. Trimming stripped 4 bases from V and 2 bases from J, with 4 bases between. Filled out from reference TRBV5-8 and TRBJ1-3, the complete variable domain reads EAGVTQSPTHLIKTRGQQATLRCSPISGHTSVYWYQQALGLGLQFLLWYDEGEERNRGNFPPRFSGRQFPNYSSELNVNALELEDSALYLCASSITGNTIYFGEGSWLTVV.

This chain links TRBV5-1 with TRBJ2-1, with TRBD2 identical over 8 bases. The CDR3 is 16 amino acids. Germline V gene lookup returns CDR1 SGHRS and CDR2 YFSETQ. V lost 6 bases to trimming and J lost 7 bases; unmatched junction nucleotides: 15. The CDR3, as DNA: TGCGCCAGCATCTCCTCCACGGGCGAGCGGGAGAATGAGCAGTTCTTC. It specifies CASISSTGERENEQFF.

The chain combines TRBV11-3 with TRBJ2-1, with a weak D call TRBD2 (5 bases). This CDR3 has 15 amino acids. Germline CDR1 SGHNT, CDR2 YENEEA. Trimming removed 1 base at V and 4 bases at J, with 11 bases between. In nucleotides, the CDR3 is TGTGCCAGCAGCTTAGGCCCTGGACTGTACAATGAGCAGTTCTTC. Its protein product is CASSLGPGLYNEQFF.

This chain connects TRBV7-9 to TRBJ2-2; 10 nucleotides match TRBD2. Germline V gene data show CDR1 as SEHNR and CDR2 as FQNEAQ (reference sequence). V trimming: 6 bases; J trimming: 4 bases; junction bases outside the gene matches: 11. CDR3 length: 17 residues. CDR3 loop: CASSSRTSGIPTGELFF. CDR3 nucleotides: TGTGCCAGCAGTTCCAGAACTAGCGGGATCCCCACCGGGGAGCTGTTTTTT.

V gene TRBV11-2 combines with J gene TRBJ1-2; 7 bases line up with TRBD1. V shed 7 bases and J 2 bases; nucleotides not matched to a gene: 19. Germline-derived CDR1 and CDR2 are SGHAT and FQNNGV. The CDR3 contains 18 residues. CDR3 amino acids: CASTPPGTAISRNYGYTF. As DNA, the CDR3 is TGTGCCAGCACCCCCCCCGGGACAGCTATTTCCCGGAACTATGGCTACACCTTC.

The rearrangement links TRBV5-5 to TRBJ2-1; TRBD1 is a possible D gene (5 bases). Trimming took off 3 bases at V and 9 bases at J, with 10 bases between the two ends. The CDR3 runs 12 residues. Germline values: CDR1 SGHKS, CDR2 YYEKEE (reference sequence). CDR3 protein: CASSSRQSEQFF. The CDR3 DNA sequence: TGTGCCAGCAGCTCCCGACAGTCTGAGCAGTTCTTC.

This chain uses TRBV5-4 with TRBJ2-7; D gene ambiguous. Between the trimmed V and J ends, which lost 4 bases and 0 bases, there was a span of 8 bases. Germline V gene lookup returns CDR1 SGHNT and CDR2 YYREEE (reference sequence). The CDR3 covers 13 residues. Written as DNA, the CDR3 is TGTGCCAGCAGCCGGACCCACTCCTACGAGCAGTACTTC. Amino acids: CASSRTHSYEQYF.

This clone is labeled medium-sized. DNA of the CDR3: TGCAGCGTTGATCCCTCGAGCGGCTCCTACAATGAGCAGTTCTTC. It encodes CSVDPSSGSYNEQFF. V usage is TRBV29-1 and J usage is TRBJ2-1, with D perhaps matching TRBD2 (5 bases). The V gene's germline CDR1 is SQVTM and CDR2 ANQGSEA. Trimming stripped 3 bases from V and 0 bases from J, with 12 bases between. This CDR3 contains 15 residues.

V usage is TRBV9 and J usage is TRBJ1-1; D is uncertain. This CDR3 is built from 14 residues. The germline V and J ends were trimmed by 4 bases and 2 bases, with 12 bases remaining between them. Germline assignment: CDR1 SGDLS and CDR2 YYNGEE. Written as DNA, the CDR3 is TGTGCCAGCAGCCCCGAGGCGGTTAACACTGAAGCTTTCTTT. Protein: CASSPEAVNTEAFF.

CDR3 protein: CASSLGQGGEQFF. The CDR3 DNA is TGCGCCAGCAGCTTGGGACAGGGAGGAGAGCAGTTCTTC. The rearrangement uses TRBV5-1 and TRBJ2-1; D is perhaps TRBD1 (7 bases). CDR1 and CDR2 from the germline V gene are SGHRS and YFSETQ. The CDR3 spans 13 residues. The ends were cut back, 0 bases at V and 10 bases at J, with 11 bases in the middle.

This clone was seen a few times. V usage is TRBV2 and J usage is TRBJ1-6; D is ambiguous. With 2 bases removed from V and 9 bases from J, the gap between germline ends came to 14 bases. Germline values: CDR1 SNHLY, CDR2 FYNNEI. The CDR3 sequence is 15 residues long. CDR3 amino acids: CASSEWRQQGSPLHF. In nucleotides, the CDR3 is TGTGCCAGCAGTGAATGGCGGCAGCAAGGTTCACCCCTCCACTTT.

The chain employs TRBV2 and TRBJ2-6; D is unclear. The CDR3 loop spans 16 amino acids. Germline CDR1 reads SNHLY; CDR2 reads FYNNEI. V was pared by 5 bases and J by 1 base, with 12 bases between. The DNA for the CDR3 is TGTGCCAGCAGTCTCCAAATTGCGTCTGGGGCCAACGTCCTGACTTTC. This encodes CASSLQIASGANVLTF.

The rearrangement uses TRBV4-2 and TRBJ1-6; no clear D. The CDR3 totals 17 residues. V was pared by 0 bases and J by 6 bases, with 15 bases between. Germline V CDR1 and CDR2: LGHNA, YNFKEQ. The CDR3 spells CASSQEPPHSSNSPLHF. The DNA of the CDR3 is TGTGCCAGCAGCCAAGAGCCCCCACACAGTTCTAATTCACCCCTCCACTTT.

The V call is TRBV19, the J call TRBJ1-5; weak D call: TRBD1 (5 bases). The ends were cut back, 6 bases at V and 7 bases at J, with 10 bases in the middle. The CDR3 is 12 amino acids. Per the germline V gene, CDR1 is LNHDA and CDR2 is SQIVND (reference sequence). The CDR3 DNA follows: TGTGCCAGTAGACAGGCATACCAGCCCCAGCATTTT. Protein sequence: CASRQAYQPQHF.

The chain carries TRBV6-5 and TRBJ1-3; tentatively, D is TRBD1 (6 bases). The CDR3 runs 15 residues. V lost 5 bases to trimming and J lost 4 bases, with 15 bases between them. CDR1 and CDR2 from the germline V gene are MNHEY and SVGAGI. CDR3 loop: CASSLDRSRGNTIYF. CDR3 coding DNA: TGTGCCAGCAGTCTAGACAGGTCCCGGGGAAACACCATATATTTT.

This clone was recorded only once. DNA of the CDR3: TGTGCCAGCAGTGATCAGGGGATTTCTGGAAACACCATATATTTT. This gives the protein CASSDQGISGNTIYF. This chain uses TRBV2 with TRBJ1-3; TRBD1 is a possible D gene (6 bases). V gave up 3 bases and J gave up 1 base, with 10 bases separating them. The CDR3 totals 15 residues. CDR1 is SNHLY, CDR2 FYNNEI, per germline.